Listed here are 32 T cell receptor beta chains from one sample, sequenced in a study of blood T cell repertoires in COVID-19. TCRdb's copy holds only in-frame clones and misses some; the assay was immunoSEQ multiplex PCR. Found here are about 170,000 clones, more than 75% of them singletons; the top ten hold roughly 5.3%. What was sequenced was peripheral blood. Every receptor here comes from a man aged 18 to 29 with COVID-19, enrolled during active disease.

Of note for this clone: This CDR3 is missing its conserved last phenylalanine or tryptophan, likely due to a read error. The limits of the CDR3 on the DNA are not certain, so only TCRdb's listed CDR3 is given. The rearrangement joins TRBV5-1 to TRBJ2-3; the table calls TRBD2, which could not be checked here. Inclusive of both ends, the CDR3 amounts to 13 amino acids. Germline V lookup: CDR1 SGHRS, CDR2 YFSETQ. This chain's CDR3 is CASSFLSLAGEGI.

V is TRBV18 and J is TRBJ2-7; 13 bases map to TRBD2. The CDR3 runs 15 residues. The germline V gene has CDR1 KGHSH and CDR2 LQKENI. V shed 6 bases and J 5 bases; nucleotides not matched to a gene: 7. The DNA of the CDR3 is TGTGCCAGCTCCCCCGGGACTAGCGGGATGAACGAGCAGTACTTC. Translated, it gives CASSPGTSGMNEQYF.

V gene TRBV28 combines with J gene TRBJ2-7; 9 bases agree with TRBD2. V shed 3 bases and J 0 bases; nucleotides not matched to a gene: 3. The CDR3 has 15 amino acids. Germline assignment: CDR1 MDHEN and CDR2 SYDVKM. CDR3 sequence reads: CASSFRREGSYEQYF. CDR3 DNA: TGTGCCAGCAGTTTTAGGCGGGAGGGCTCCTACGAGCAGTACTTC.

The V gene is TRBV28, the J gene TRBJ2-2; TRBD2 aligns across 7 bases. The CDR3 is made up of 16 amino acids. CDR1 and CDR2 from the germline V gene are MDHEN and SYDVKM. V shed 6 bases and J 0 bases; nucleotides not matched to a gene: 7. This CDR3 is CASRSLRGANTGELFF. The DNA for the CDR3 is TGTGCCAGCAGGAGCCTTCGGGGGGCGAACACCGGGGAGCTGTTTTTT.

CDR3 protein: CASSQAWPNTGELFF. The CDR3 DNA sequence: TGCGCCAGCAGCCAAGCCTGGCCGAACACCGGGGAGCTGTTTTTT. J is TRBJ2-2 and V is TRBV4-1; D remains unclear. The germline V and J ends were trimmed by 1 base and 0 bases, with 6 bases remaining between them. Germline V lookup: CDR1 MGHRA, CDR2 YSYEKL. The CDR3 spans 15 residues.

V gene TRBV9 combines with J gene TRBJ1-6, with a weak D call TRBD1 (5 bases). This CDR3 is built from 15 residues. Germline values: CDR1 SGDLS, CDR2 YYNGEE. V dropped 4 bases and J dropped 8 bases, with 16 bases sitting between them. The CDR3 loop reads CASSSRDGLYSPLHF. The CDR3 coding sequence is TGTGCCAGCAGCTCACGGGACGGACTATATTCACCCCTCCACTTT.

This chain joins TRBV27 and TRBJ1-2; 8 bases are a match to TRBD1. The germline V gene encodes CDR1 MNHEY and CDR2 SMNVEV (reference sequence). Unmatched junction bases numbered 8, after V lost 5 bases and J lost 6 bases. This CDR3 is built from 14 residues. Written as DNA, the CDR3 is TGTGCCAGCAGTCTCCGACAGGGGAGGGATGGCTACACCTTC. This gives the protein CASSLRQGRDGYTF.

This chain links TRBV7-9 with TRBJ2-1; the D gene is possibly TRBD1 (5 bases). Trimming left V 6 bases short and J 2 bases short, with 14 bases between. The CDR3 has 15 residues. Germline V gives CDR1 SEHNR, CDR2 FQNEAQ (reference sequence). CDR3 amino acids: CASSFRVSPYNEQFF. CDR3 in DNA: TGTGCCAGCAGTTTCAGGGTCAGTCCCTACAATGAGCAGTTCTTC.

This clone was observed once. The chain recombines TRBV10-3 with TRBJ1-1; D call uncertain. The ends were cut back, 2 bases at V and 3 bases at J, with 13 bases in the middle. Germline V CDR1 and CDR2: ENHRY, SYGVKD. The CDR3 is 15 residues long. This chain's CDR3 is CAISEAGVRDTEAFF. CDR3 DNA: TGTGCCATCAGTGAGGCCGGGGTAAGGGACACTGAAGCTTTCTTT.

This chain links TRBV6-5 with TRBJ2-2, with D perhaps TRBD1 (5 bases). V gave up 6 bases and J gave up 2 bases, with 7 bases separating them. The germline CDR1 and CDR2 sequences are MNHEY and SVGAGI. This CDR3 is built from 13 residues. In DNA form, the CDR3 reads TGTGCCAGCAGGGACAAAAACACCGGGGAGCTGTTTTTT. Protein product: CASRDKNTGELFF.

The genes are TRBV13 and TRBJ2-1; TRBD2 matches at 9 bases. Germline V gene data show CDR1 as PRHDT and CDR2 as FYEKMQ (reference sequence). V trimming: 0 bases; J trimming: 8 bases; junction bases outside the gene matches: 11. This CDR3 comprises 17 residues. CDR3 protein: CASSLGRLAGVGDEQFF. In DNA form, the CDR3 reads TGTGCCAGCAGCTTAGGAAGATTAGCGGGAGTTGGGGATGAGCAGTTCTTC.

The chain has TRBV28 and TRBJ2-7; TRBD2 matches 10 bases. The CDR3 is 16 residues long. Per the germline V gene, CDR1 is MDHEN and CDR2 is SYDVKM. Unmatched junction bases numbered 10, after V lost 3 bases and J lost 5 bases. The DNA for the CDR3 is TGTGCCAGCAGTTTTCCCTGGACTAGCGGTCACCACGAGCAGTACTTC. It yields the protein CASSFPWTSGHHEQYF.

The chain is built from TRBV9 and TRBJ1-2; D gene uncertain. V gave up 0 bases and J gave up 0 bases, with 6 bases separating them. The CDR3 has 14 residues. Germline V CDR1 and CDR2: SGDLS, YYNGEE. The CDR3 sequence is CASSVASPNYGYTF. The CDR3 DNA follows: TGTGCCAGCAGCGTAGCTAGCCCTAACTATGGCTACACCTTC.

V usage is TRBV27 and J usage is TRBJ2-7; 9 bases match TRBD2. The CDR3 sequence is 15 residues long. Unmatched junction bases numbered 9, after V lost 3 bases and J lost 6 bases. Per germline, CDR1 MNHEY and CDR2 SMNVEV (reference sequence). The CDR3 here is CASSFSGLASLEQYF. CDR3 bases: TGTGCCAGCAGTTTCTCGGGACTAGCTTCCCTCGAGCAGTACTTC.

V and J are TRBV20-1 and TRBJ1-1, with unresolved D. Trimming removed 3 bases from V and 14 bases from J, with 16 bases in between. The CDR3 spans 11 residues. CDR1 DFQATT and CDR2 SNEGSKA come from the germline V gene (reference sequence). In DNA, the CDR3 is TGCAGTGCTAGTCCGGCTGGTATCGGGTTCTTT. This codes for CSASPAGIGFF.

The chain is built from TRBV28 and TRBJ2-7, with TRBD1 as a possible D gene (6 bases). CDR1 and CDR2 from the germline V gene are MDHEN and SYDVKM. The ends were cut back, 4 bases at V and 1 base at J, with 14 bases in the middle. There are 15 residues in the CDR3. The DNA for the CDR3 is TGTGCCAGCAGTTATGGCGGCCAGGGGTCCTACGAGCAGTACTTC. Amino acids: CASSYGGQGSYEQYF.

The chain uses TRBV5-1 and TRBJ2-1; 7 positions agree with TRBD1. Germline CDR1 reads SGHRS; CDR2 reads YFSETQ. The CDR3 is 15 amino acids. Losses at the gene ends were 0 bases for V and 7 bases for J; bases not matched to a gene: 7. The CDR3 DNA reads TGCGCCAGCAGCTTGGACTCACAGGGGATAAATGAGCAGTTCTTC. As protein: CASSLDSQGINEQFF.

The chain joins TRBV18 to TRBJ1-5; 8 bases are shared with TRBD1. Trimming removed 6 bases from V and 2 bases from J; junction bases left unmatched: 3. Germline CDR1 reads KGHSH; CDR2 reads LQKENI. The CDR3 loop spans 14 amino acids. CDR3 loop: CASSKDRGNQPQHF. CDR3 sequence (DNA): TGTGCCAGCTCCAAGGACAGGGGCAATCAGCCCCAGCATTTT.

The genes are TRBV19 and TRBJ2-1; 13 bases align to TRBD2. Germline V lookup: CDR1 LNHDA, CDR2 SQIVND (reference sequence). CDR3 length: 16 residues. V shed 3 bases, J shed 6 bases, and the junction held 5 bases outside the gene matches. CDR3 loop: CASSMGLAGKVNEQFF. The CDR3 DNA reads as TGTGCCAGTAGTATGGGACTAGCGGGAAAGGTCAATGAGCAGTTCTTC.

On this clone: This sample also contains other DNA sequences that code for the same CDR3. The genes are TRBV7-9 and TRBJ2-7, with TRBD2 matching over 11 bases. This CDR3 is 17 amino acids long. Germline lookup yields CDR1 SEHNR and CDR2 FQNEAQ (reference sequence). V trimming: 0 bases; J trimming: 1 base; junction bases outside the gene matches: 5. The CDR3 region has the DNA TGTGCCAGCAGCTTAGCACCGGGACTAGCGGAGTCCTACGAGCAGTACTTC. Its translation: CASSLAPGLAESYEQYF.

Here the CDR3 DNA reads TGTGCCAGCACCCCGACAGGGGTGAACACTGAAGCTTTCTTT. Protein sequence: CASTPTGVNTEAFF. The V and J genes are TRBV6-6 and TRBJ1-1; 8 bases agree with TRBD1. Trimming at V came to 7 bases and at J to 0 bases, leaving 4 bases not matched to a gene. The CDR3 contains 14 residues. Germline V CDR1 and CDR2: MNHNY, SVGAGI (reference sequence).

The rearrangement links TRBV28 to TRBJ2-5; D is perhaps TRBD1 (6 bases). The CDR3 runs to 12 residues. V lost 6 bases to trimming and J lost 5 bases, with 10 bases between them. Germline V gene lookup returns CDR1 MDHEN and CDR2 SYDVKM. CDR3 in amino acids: CASSLRGETQYF. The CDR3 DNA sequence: TGTGCCAGCAGCTTAAGGGGGGAGACCCAGTACTTC.

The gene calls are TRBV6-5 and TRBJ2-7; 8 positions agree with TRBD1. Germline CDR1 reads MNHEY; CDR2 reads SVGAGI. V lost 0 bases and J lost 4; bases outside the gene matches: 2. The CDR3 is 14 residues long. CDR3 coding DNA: TGTGCCAGCAGTTACTCCAGGGGGCCATACGAGCAGTACTTC. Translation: CASSYSRGPYEQYF.

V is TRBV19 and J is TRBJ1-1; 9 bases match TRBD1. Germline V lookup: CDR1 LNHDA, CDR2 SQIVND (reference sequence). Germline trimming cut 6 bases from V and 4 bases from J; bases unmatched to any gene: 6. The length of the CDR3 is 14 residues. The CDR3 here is CASSWTGAGTEAFF. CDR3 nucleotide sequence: TGTGCCAGTAGCTGGACAGGGGCAGGCACTGAAGCTTTCTTT.

The CDR3 loop is CASSLAGAGGFF. In DNA, the CDR3 is TGTGCCAGCAGCTTAGCGGGAGCCGGGGGGTTCTTC. V gene TRBV13 combines with J gene TRBJ2-1, with D maybe TRBD2 (6 bases). This CDR3 has 12 residues. Between the trimmed V and J ends, which lost 1 base and 15 bases, there was a span of 13 bases. Germline V gene data show CDR1 as PRHDT and CDR2 as FYEKMQ (reference sequence).

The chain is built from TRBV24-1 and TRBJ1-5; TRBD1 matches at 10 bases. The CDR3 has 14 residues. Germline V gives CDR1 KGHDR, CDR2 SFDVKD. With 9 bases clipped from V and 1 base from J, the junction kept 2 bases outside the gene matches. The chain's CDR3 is CATGTGVSNQPQHF. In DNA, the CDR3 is TGTGCCACCGGGACAGGGGTGAGCAATCAGCCCCAGCATTTT.

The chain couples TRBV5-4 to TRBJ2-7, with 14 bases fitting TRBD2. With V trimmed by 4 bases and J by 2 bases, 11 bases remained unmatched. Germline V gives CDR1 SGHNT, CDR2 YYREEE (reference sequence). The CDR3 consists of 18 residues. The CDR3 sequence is CASSPGLAGGSGAYEQYF. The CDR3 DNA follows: TGTGCCAGCAGCCCCGGACTAGCGGGAGGTTCGGGGGCCTACGAGCAGTACTTC. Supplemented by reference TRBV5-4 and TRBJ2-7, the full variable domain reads ETGVTQSPTHLIKTRGQQVTLRCSSQSGHNTVSWYQQALGQGPQFIFQYYREEENGRGNFPPRFSGLQFPNYSSELNVNALELDDSALYLCASSPGLAGGSGAYEQYFGPGTRLTVT.

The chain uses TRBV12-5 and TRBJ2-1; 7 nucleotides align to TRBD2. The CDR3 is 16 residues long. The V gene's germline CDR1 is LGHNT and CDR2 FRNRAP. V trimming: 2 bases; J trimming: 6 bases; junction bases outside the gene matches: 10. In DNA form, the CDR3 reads TGTGCTAGTGGTTTGTCCCCTCGTGGGAGGGCCAATGAGCAGTTCTTC. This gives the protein CASGLSPRGRANEQFF.

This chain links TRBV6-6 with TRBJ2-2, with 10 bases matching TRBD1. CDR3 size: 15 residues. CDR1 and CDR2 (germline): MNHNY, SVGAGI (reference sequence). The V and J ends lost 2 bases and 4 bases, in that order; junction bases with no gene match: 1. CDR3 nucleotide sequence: TGTGCCAGCAGTTACCGGACAGGGGGCACCGGGGAGCTGTTTTTT. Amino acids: CASSYRTGGTGELFF.

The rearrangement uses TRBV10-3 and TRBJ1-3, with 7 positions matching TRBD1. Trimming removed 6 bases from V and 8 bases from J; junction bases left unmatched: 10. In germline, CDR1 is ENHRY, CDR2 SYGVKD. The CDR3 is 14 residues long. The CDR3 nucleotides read TGTGCCATCAGGGCCTCTGACAGGGCAGACACCATATATTTT. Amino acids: CAIRASDRADTIYF.

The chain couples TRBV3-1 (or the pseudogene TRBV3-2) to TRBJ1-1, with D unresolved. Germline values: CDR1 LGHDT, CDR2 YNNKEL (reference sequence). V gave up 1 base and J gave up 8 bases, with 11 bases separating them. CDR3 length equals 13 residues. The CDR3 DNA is TGTGCCAGCAGCCAAGTGGAGAGACTCGAAGCTTTCTTT. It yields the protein CASSQVERLEAFF.

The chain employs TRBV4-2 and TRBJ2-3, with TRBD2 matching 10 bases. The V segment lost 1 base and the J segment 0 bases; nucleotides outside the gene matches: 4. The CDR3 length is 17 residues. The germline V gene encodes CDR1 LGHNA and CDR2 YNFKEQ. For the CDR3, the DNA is TGTGCCAGCAGCCAAGTTAGCGGGAGGTCTAGCACAGATACGCAGTATTTT. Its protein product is CASSQVSGRSSTDTQYF.